This T cell receptor (beta chain) appears in the sequencing data of a study of control samples from healthy donors and cancer patients. The germline CDR1 and CDR2 sequences are SEHNR and FQNEAQ (reference sequence). The junction had 8 bases not matched to a gene; V was cut back by 5 bases and J by 5 bases. CDR3 length: 14 amino acids. The method was immunoSEQ multiplex PCR; TCRdb's version includes in-frame clones alone and lacks a portion of them. The data contain about 74,000 clones, nearly 90% of them seen just once; the ten biggest clones take up around 6%. The sequencing input was blood. The V gene is TRBV7-9, the J gene TRBJ2-7, with 8 positions matching TRBD2. This clonotype was sampled from a woman in her fifties or sixties in good health. The CDR3 DNA sequence: TGTGCCAGCAGCGACGCGGGGGGATTAGACGAGCAGTACTTC. It specifies CASSDAGGLDEQYF.